What follows are 26 T cell receptor beta chains derived from one specimen sequenced in a study of response to subunit inactivated influenza vaccine. TCRdb re-called the RT-PCR reads with MiXCR, one entry per CDR3 protein. The sample carries some 300,000 distinct CDR3 sequences, about 20% recorded once. This sample comprised PBMCs from blood, obtained 21 months after vaccination. The origin of the receptors is a man aged 50-75 years who received an inactivated influenza vaccine.

This clonotype appeared a single time. The genes are TRBV5-1 and TRBJ2-3; perhaps TRBD1 as D (6 bases). The germline V and J ends were trimmed by 3 bases and 2 bases, with 13 bases remaining between them. CDR3 size: 15 residues. CDR1 and CDR2 from the germline V gene are SGHRS and YFSETQ. DNA for the CDR3: TGCGCCAGCAGCTCCAGGGGTTTTTTCACAGATACGCAGTATTTT. Translated: CASSSRGFFTDTQYF.

This sequence joins TRBV4-2 and TRBJ2-3; 10 bases line up with TRBD2. Trimming at V came to 3 bases and at J to 0 bases, leaving 6 bases not matched to a gene. Per germline, CDR1 LGHNA and CDR2 YNFKEQ. This CDR3 spans 17 amino acids. CDR3 bases: TGTGCCAGCAGCCAGGCTAGCGGGGGCTTAAGCACAGATACGCAGTATTTT. Translating gives CASSQASGGLSTDTQYF.

The CDR3 reads CASSDLQGRSEKLFF. The CDR3 bases are TGTGCCAGCAGTGACCTACAGGGGAGGAGTGAAAAACTGTTTTTT. The V gene is TRBV25-1, the J gene TRBJ1-4; 7 bases map to TRBD1. Germline V gives CDR1 MGHDK, CDR2 SYGVNS. V lost 3 bases, J lost 7 bases, and 8 bases stayed unmatched. The CDR3 has 15 amino acids.

This clonotype was counted only a few times. The V gene is TRBV6-1, the J gene TRBJ1-2, with D unclear. From germline, CDR1 is MNHNS and CDR2 SASEGT. The ends were cut back, 7 bases at V and 2 bases at J, with 14 bases in the middle. The CDR3 spans 14 residues. The CDR3 bases are TGTGCCAGCAAATTGTACAGAGAGAACTATGGCTACACCTTC. It specifies CASKLYRENYGYTF.

At least ten counts were recorded for this clonotype. The V call is TRBV4-3, the J call TRBJ1-6, with no clear D. The V end was cut by 0 bases, the J end by 7 bases, with 10 bases between. The V gene's germline CDR1 is LGHNA and CDR2 YSLEER. The CDR3 runs to 15 residues. The CDR3 region has the DNA TGCGCCAGCAGCCAAGATTATTTCGGAAATTCACCCCTCCACTTT. It yields the protein CASSQDYFGNSPLHF.

V is TRBV14 and J is TRBJ2-3; 8 bases match TRBD2. This CDR3 has 17 residues. Trimming took 0 bases from V and 0 from J; bases not matched to a gene: 5. The germline CDR1 and CDR2 sequences are SGHDN and FVKESK. The CDR3 sequence is CASSQETKRGSTDTQYF. CDR3 in DNA: TGTGCCAGCAGCCAAGAAACGAAGCGGGGGAGCACAGATACGCAGTATTTT.

The chain is built from TRBV19 and TRBJ1-4; tentative D call: TRBD1 (5 bases). Germline-derived CDR1 and CDR2 are LNHDA and SQIVND (reference sequence). There are 14 residues in the CDR3. Trimming cost V 6 bases and J 3 bases, with 11 bases left between them. The CDR3 sequence is CASRPGPANEKLFF. The CDR3 DNA sequence: TGTGCCAGTAGACCGGGACCTGCTAATGAAAAACTGTTTTTT. Drawing the rest from reference TRBV19 and TRBJ1-4, the complete variable domain is DGGITQSPKYLFRKEGQNVTLSCEQNLNHDAMYWYRQDPGQGLRLIYYSQIVNDFQKGDIAEGYSVSREKKESFPLTVTSAQKNPTAFYLCASRPGPANEKLFFGSGTQLSVL.

The chain employs TRBV5-1 and TRBJ2-1, with 11 bases that match TRBD2. Germline loops: CDR1 SGHRS, CDR2 YFSETQ. The ends lost 2 bases at V and 1 base at J; junction bases unmatched: 5. The CDR3 covers 17 residues. The CDR3 DNA follows: TGCGCCAGCAGCTTACCCATAGCGGGAGGGTCCTACAATGAGCAGTTCTTC. Encoded protein: CASSLPIAGGSYNEQFF.

This clonotype was seen ten or more times. This chain uses TRBV21-1 with TRBJ1-5; the table's TRBD1 call for D was not verified on the DNA. TRBV21-1 is labeled a pseudogene. There are 15 residues in the CDR3. As DNA, the CDR3 is TGTGCCAGCAGCAAAGGTGCGGGGCCCAATCAGCCCCAGCATTTT. Protein sequence: CASSKGAGPNQPQHF.

The chain joins TRBV12-3 or TRBV12-4 to TRBJ2-7; D is unclear. V was shortened by 4 bases and J by 4 bases, with 14 bases between the two germline ends. The CDR3 loop spans 14 amino acids. The CDR3 DNA reads TGTGCCAGCAGTTCCTCGAATTGGGTTTACGAGCAGTACTTC. This codes for CASSSSNWVYEQYF.

This clonotype has only a few counts. The V call is TRBV5-5, the J call TRBJ2-1; D might be TRBD2 (6 bases). Germline V lookup: CDR1 SGHKS, CDR2 YYEKEE (reference sequence). The V and J ends lost 2 bases and 2 bases respectively, with 8 bases between them. The CDR3 has 14 residues. As DNA, the CDR3 is TGTGCCAGCAGCTTCCAGCGGGCCTACAATGAGCAGTTCTTC. Translating gives CASSFQRAYNEQFF. Using reference TRBV5-5 and TRBJ2-1 for the parts outside the CDR3, the full variable domain is DAGVTQSPTHLIKTRGQQVTLRCSPISGHKSVSWYQQVLGQGPQFIFQYYEKEERGRGNFPDRFSARQFPNYSSELNVNALLLGDSALYLCASSFQRAYNEQFFGPGTRLTVL.

J is TRBJ2-5 and V is TRBV5-1; D ambiguous. Germline V gives CDR1 SGHRS, CDR2 YFSETQ. Trimming took 0 bases from V and 7 from J, leaving 13 bases between them. The CDR3 runs to 14 residues. The CDR3, as DNA: TGCGCCAGCAGCTTGGGGCTTCGGGTGAGGACCCAGTACTTC. Translating it yields CASSLGLRVRTQYF.

A word on this clonotype: This CDR3 is missing its conserved last phenylalanine or tryptophan, likely due to a read error. The chain couples TRBV28 to TRBJ1-2, with TRBD1 as a possible D gene (5 bases). In germline, CDR1 is MDHEN, CDR2 SYDVKM. With 5 bases removed from V and 3 bases from J, the gap between germline ends came to 19 bases. This CDR3 contains 16 residues. As DNA, the CDR3 is TGTGCCAGCAGTCCACCCAAAGGACGGGGGGACTATGGCTACACCTTA. Residues: CASSPPKGRGDYGYTL.

The chain is built from TRBV20-1 and TRBJ2-4; TRBD2 might be the D (6 bases). The CDR3 runs 15 residues. Germline values: CDR1 DFQATT, CDR2 SNEGSKA (reference sequence). V lost 5 bases and J lost 1, with 15 bases in between. The chain's CDR3 is CSAPGGRRAKNIQYF. The CDR3 DNA reads as TGCAGTGCTCCAGGAGGGAGAAGGGCCAAAAACATTCAGTACTTC.

Only a few counts were recorded for this clonotype. The chain is built from TRBV4-2 and TRBJ2-1; D unclear. This CDR3 spans 16 amino acids. Germline assignment: CDR1 LGHNA and CDR2 YNFKEQ. Between the trimmed V and J ends, which lost 0 bases and 0 bases, there was a span of 9 bases. The CDR3, as DNA: TGTGCCAGCAGCCAAGATGGCCCGAGCTCCTACAATGAGCAGTTCTTC. It codes for CASSQDGPSSYNEQFF.

The chain's CDR3 is CASSEAVQETQYF. The DNA for the CDR3 is TGTGCCAGCAGTGAAGCCGTCCAAGAGACCCAGTACTTC. This chain links TRBV2 with TRBJ2-5; no definite D call. V was pared by 0 bases and J by 1 base, with 3 bases between. The CDR3 is 13 amino acids. The V gene's germline CDR1 is SNHLY and CDR2 FYNNEI.

V gene TRBV7-9 combines with J gene TRBJ2-1; 7 positions match TRBD1. The length of the CDR3 is 17 residues. J lost 4 bases, V lost 3 bases, and 12 bases had no gene match. Germline V lookup: CDR1 SEHNR, CDR2 FQNEAQ (reference sequence). For the CDR3, the DNA is TGTGCCAGCAGCTTGGTCCCCAGGGGGATGGGGTACAATGAGCAGTTCTTC. Its protein is CASSLVPRGMGYNEQFF.

This clonotype was observed a few times. The V call is TRBV4-2, the J call TRBJ1-3; D is unresolved. Germline V gives CDR1 LGHNA, CDR2 YNFKEQ. This CDR3 region has 17 residues. The V end was cut by 0 bases, the J end by 4 bases, with 16 bases between. This CDR3 reads CASSQDGPSGYGNTIYF. The DNA for the CDR3 is TGTGCCAGCAGCCAAGATGGTCCCTCGGGATACGGAAACACCATATATTTT.

There are a few counts of this clonotype. The chain carries TRBV5-6 and TRBJ1-2; a weak D match, TRBD1 (6 bases). The CDR3 has 14 amino acids. V was shortened by 1 base and J by 6 bases, with 13 bases between the two germline ends. Germline CDR1 and CDR2: SGHDT and YYEEEE. The CDR3 protein is CASSLFTGKDGYTF. Here the CDR3 DNA reads TGTGCCAGCAGCTTGTTTACAGGGAAAGATGGCTACACCTTC.

This chain connects TRBV6-5 to TRBJ1-5; 8 bases agree with TRBD1. Germline assignment: CDR1 MNHEY and CDR2 SVGAGI. J gave up 3 bases and V 2 bases, and 3 bases lay outside the gene matches. This CDR3 is built from 15 residues. The CDR3 here is CASSYSRGLNQPQHF. The CDR3 DNA sequence: TGTGCCAGCAGTTACAGCAGGGGGCTCAATCAGCCCCAGCATTTT.

This clonotype was detected a few times. The chain couples TRBV7-8 to TRBJ1-2; D gene ambiguous. The CDR3 has 13 residues. Trimming took 5 bases from V and 5 from J, leaving 12 bases between them. Germline values: CDR1 SGHVS, CDR2 FQNEAQ. CDR3 sequence reads: CASSPDIGYGYTF. For the CDR3, the DNA is TGTGCCAGCAGCCCCGACATAGGTTATGGCTACACCTTC.

The rearrangement links TRBV29-1 to TRBJ1-2; D ambiguous. Germline V lookup: CDR1 SQVTM, CDR2 ANQGSEA. The CDR3 has 12 residues. V lost 5 bases, J lost 8 bases, and 15 bases lay in between. In DNA, the CDR3 is TGCAGCGTTTCGGACCCTCCCGTAGGCTACACCTTC. Translation gives CSVSDPPVGYTF. The full variable domain, with the rest looked up from reference TRBV29-1 and TRBJ1-2, is SAVISQKPSRDICQRGTSLTIQCQVDSQVTMMFWYRQQPGQSLTLIATANQGSEATYESGFVIDKFPISRPNLTFSTLTVSNMSPEDSSIYLCSVSDPPVGYTFGSGTRLTVV.

This clonotype was seen repeatedly, ten times or more. The chain links TRBV4-3 to TRBJ1-5, with TRBD1 as a possible D gene (5 bases). The V end was cut by 0 bases, the J end by 9 bases, with 15 bases between. The CDR3 spans 15 residues. Germline V gives CDR1 LGHNA, CDR2 YSLEER. CDR3 DNA: TGCGCCAGCAGCCAAGAGACAGCTGGCGGGGGGCCCCAGCATTTT. Translating gives CASSQETAGGGPQHF.

This clonotype was picked up a small number of times. The chain couples TRBV12-3 or TRBV12-4 to TRBJ2-2, with D possibly being TRBD1 (7 bases). The CDR3 is made up of 16 amino acids. Trimming shortened V by 5 bases and J by 3 bases, and 16 bases separated the two germline ends. The CDR3 DNA follows: TGTGCCAGCAGTCCAAGGGGGGACAGTTACACCGGGGAGCTGTTTTTT. It codes for CASSPRGDSYTGELFF.

This clonotype was observed a few times. The chain employs TRBV5-1 and TRBJ1-5; 7 bases map to TRBD1. V trimming: 0 bases; J trimming: 2 bases; junction bases outside the gene matches: 5. The CDR3 is 16 residues long. Germline CDR1 SGHRS, CDR2 YFSETQ. The CDR3, as DNA: TGCGCCAGCAGCTTGGAGCCAGGGGGTGGCAATCAGCCCCAGCATTTT. Its protein product is CASSLEPGGGNQPQHF.

This chain uses TRBV11-2 with TRBJ2-2; 10 bases map to TRBD1. V lost 4 bases to trimming and J lost 3 bases; unmatched junction nucleotides: 2. This CDR3 comprises 15 residues. Per germline, CDR1 SGHAT and CDR2 FQNNGV. For the CDR3, the DNA is TGTGCCAGCAGCTGGGACAGGGGTGACACCGGGGAGCTGTTTTTT. Translated: CASSWDRGDTGELFF.